This TCR beta chain was sequenced during a study of beta chain features in type 1 diabetes. Study-wide results and caveats: Any HLA type influence on TCRB rearrangement was left unresolved here. The similarity of naive, central memory and Treg TCRB repertoires appeared greater among patients than among healthy donors. Among patients with Type 1 diabetes, TCRB CDR3s were moderately but significantly shorter in every one of the four CD4+ subsets.

Of the isolated RNA, all was reverse transcribed, and so the sequenced material was expressed TCRB transcripts. The repertoire was sequenced with immunoSEQ multiplex PCR; TCRdb's copy has only in-frame clones and lacks some. This table has 640,000 or so clones, roughly 12% appearing once. This clone was observed a handful of times. Its target is not known. V lost 5 bases and J 8 bases, leaving 21 bases between the germline ends. From germline, CDR1 is SEHNR and CDR2 FQNEAQ (reference sequence). The CDR3 runs 15 residues. V gene TRBV7-9 combines with J gene TRBJ1-2; D unresolved. This clonotype was obtained from a man between 18 and 29 years old with type 1 diabetes. The sequenced material came from naive CD4+ T cells from blood. The CDR3 spells CASSGVGVPSEGYTF. CDR3 DNA sequence: TGTGCCAGCAGCGGAGTTGGGGTACCCTCTGAGGGCTACACCTTC. The full variable domain, completed using reference TRBV7-9 and TRBJ1-2, is DTGVSQNPRHKITKRGQNVTFRCDPISEHNRLYWYRQTLGQGPEFLTYFQNEAQLEKSRLLSDRFSAERPKGSFSTLEIQRTEQGDSAMYLCASSGVGVPSEGYTFGSGTRLTVV.